The rows below give T cell receptor beta chains drawn from one sample of a study of PD-L1 blockade in urothelial cancer. Produced via immunoSEQ multiplex PCR; TCRdb's table is partial and in-frame only. The profile shows 35,000 or so clones, more than 80% of them singletons. The sample consisted of PBMCs, taken around atezolizumab (anti-PD-L1) treatment. All receptors derive from a man aged 35-49 years with urothelial cancer. Both conserved end residues are part of each CDR3. The D gene is left open where the match is weak. Some rows mark clone size as missing; the rest say once, few, many or name a class of expanded clone.

clone_size,d_call,v_call,j_call,cdr3_length,cdr3_aa,cdr3_nt
once,NA,TRBV28,TRBJ1-5,11,CASRDDQPQHF,TGTGCCAGTAGAGATGATCAGCCCCAGCATTTT
once,TRBD1,TRBV5-1,TRBJ1-2,15,CASSKSGTEVDSYTF,TGCGCCAGCAGCAAATCCGGGACAGAGGTCGATAGCTACACCTTC
NA,NA,TRBV28,TRBJ2-4,16,CASGGFLGKAKNIQYF,TGTGCCAGCGGGGGGTTTCTCGGGAAGGCCAAAAACATTCAGTACTTC
NA,NA,TRBV15,TRBJ1-5,13,CATSTGGHQPQHF,TGTGCCACCAGCACAGGAGGCCATCAGCCCCAGCATTTT
NA,TRBD2,TRBV5-1,TRBJ2-2,17,CATKVGTSGTRTGELFF,TGCGCCACCAAAGTGGGGACTAGCGGGACTAGGACCGGGGAGCTGTTTTTT
few,TRBD1,TRBV5-6,TRBJ2-7,14,CASSHGTGRNEQYF,TGTGCCAGCAGCCACGGGACAGGGAGGAACGAGCAGTACTTC
NA,NA,TRBV28,TRBJ2-7,14,CASRRADTPREQYF,TGTGCCAGCAGACGAGCGGATACCCCCCGCGAGCAGTACTTC
NA,NA,TRBV27,TRBJ2-3,16,CASSRLTGTERDTQYF,TGTGCCAGCAGCCGACTCACAGGCACAGAGAGAGATACGCAGTATTTT
NA,NA,TRBV4-3,TRBJ1-1,15,CASSRGGGRNTEAFF,TGCGCCAGCAGCCGCGGGGGAGGGAGAAACACTGAAGCTTTCTTT
NA,NA,TRBV5-4,TRBJ2-7,13,CASSLSAENEQYF,TGTGCCAGCAGCTTAAGCGCAGAGAACGAGCAGTACTTC
few,NA,TRBV30,TRBJ1-3,13,CAWSVTGGNTIYF,TGTGCCTGGAGTGTGACGGGTGGAAACACCATATATTTT
NA,TRBD2,TRBV28,TRBJ2-2,14,CASSNPSGTGELFF,TGTGCCAGCAGCAATCCTAGCGGCACCGGGGAGCTGTTTTTT
NA,TRBD2,TRBV5-6,TRBJ2-1,15,CASSTVLAAYNEQFF,TGTGCCAGCAGCACGGTTCTAGCGGCCTACAATGAGCAGTTCTTC
NA,NA,TRBV7-3,TRBJ2-1,15,CASSFGGSPYNEQFF,TGTGCCAGCAGCTTTGGGGGGTCGCCCTACAATGAGCAGTTCTTC
NA,TRBD1,TRBV19,TRBJ1-1,17,CASSRNGGTGVDTEAFF,TGTGCCAGTAGCCGAAATGGGGGGACAGGAGTAGACACTGAAGCTTTCTTT
NA,NA,TRBV15,TRBJ2-3,13,CATSPPDSDTQYF,TGTGCCACCAGTCCCCCCGACTCAGATACGCAGTATTTT
NA,TRBD2,TRBV4-3,TRBJ2-1,16,CASSQALTGGAREQFF,TGCGCCAGCAGCCAAGCCCTCACGGGGGGGGCTCGGGAGCAGTTCTTC
NA,TRBD1,TRBV19,TRBJ2-3,14,CASSTGTGGATQYF,TGTGCCAGTAGTACGGGGACAGGGGGCGCGACGCAGTATTTT
NA,NA,TRBV9,TRBJ2-2,16,CASSVYIGENTGELFF,TGTGCCAGCAGCGTATATATCGGAGAGAACACCGGGGAGCTGTTTTTT
NA,TRBD1,TRBV7-9,TRBJ2-5,15,CASSFGQGAKETQYF,TGTGCCAGCAGCTTCGGCCAGGGGGCGAAGGAGACCCAGTACTTC
NA,NA,TRBV2,TRBJ2-1,13,CASTRLGYNEQFF,TGTGCCAGCACTCGCCTAGGTTACAATGAGCAGTTCTTC
NA,NA,TRBV7-8,TRBJ1-1,14,CASSYPPGATEAFF,TGTGCCAGCAGCTACCCGCCAGGGGCCACTGAAGCTTTCTTT
NA,TRBD2,TRBV5-1,TRBJ2-1,14,CASSFSGRANEQFF,TGCGCCAGCAGCTTTAGCGGGAGGGCCAATGAGCAGTTCTTC
NA,TRBD1,TRBV29-1,TRBJ2-7,14,CSVEDRGTAYEQYF,TGCAGCGTTGAAGATCGTGGGACAGCCTACGAGCAGTACTTC
NA,NA,TRBV15,TRBJ2-7,15,CATSRDFGGPTEQYF,TGTGCCACCAGCAGAGATTTCGGGGGACCCACGGAGCAGTACTTC
NA,NA,TRBV19,TRBJ1-5,16,CASSTKPRQGNQPQHF,TGTGCCAGTAGTACGAAACCAAGGCAGGGGAATCAGCCCCAGCATTTT
once,NA,TRBV19,TRBJ1-1,14,CASSIQGMNTEAFF,TGTGCCAGTAGTATCCAGGGGATGAACACTGAAGCTTTCTTT
NA,NA,TRBV9,TRBJ2-2,15,CASSFFSGNTGELFF,TGTGCCAGCAGCTTCTTTAGCGGGAACACCGGGGAGCTGTTTTTT
NA,NA,TRBV5-4,TRBJ1-1,12,CASALENTEAFF,TGTGCCAGCGCCCTAGAGAACACTGAAGCTTTCTTT
few,NA,TRBV2,TRBJ1-5,14,CASMRLNSNQPQHF,TGTGCCAGCATGAGACTCAATAGCAATCAGCCCCAGCATTTT
NA,TRBD1,TRBV5-1,TRBJ2-2,15,CASSSQGWGTGELFF,TGCGCCAGCAGCTCACAGGGGTGGGGCACCGGGGAGCTGTTTTTT
few,NA,TRBV19,TRBJ1-2,15,CASSINRVSDYGYTF,TGTGCCAGTAGTATTAACAGGGTGTCGGACTATGGCTACACCTTC
NA,NA,TRBV6-5,TRBJ1-2,15,CASSYTQGPRGGYTF,TGTGCCAGCAGTTACACCCAAGGGCCCAGAGGGGGCTACACCTTC